The 5 T cell receptor beta chains below were found in one sample sequenced in a study of T cell repertoires in cytomegalovirus infection. No antigens are known for them. Using its own MiXCR run on the reads, TCRdb lists one record per CDR3 protein. The sample lists hundreds of thousands of distinct CDR3 sequences; approximately 32% were seen once. This specimen consisted of cultured CD8+ T cells from PBMCs, obtained from culture after CMV antigen stimulation. The receptor source for this set is a human donor in good health (CMV status not recorded). Some clones in this sample may be carry-over from other donors' samples.

The chain links TRBV12-3 or TRBV12-4 to TRBJ1-5; D gene ambiguous. The length of the CDR3 is 14 residues. Between the trimmed V and J ends, which lost 6 bases and 7 bases, there was a span of 16 bases. The CDR3 nucleotides read TGTGCCAGCAGCCCCAGTGAACGTAGCCAGCCCCAGCATTTT. This gives the protein CASSPSERSQPQHF.

This clonotype was seen more than once but under ten times. The chain links TRBV24-1 to TRBJ1-5; D is ambiguous. V was clipped by 4 bases and J by 3 bases, with 9 bases between them. The germline gives CDR1 KGHDR, CDR2 SFDVKD. The CDR3 covers 14 residues. CDR3 in amino acids: CATSEGPFNQPQHF. The CDR3 nucleotides are TGTGCCACCAGTGAAGGGCCGTTCAATCAGCCCCAGCATTTT.

The V call is TRBV5-4, the J call TRBJ2-1; 15 nucleotides match TRBD2. There are 13 residues in the CDR3. Germline V gives CDR1 SGHNT, CDR2 YYREEE (reference sequence). V shed 3 bases, J shed 14 bases, and the junction held 3 bases outside the gene matches. The CDR3 sequence is CASSSGLAGGEFF. Here the CDR3 DNA reads TGTGCCAGCAGCTCTGGACTAGCGGGGGGGGAGTTCTTC. The entire variable domain, with the rest obtained from reference TRBV5-4 and TRBJ2-1, is as follows: ETGVTQSPTHLIKTRGQQVTLRCSSQSGHNTVSWYQQALGQGPQFIFQYYREEENGRGNFPPRFSGLQFPNYSSELNVNALELDDSALYLCASSSGLAGGEFFGPGTRLTVL.

V is TRBV4-1 and J is TRBJ2-5, with TRBD2 matching 8 bases. With 2 bases clipped from V and 5 bases from J, the junction kept 7 bases outside the gene matches. Looked up from germline, CDR1 is MGHRA and CDR2 is YSYEKL. This CDR3 has 15 amino acids. The CDR3 bases are TGCGCCAGCAGCCAAATGAGGACTAGCCGGGAGACCCAGTACTTC. This gives the protein CASSQMRTSRETQYF.

This clonotype was detected only a few times. The V and J genes are TRBV7-6 and TRBJ2-7; D is ambiguous. CDR3 size: 12 residues. The V end was cut by 5 bases, the J end by 6 bases, with 11 bases between. The V gene's germline CDR1 is SGHVS and CDR2 FNYEAQ. In DNA form, the CDR3 reads TGTGCCAGCAGCCTAATGGAAGGCGAGCAGTACTTC. Its protein is CASSLMEGEQYF.